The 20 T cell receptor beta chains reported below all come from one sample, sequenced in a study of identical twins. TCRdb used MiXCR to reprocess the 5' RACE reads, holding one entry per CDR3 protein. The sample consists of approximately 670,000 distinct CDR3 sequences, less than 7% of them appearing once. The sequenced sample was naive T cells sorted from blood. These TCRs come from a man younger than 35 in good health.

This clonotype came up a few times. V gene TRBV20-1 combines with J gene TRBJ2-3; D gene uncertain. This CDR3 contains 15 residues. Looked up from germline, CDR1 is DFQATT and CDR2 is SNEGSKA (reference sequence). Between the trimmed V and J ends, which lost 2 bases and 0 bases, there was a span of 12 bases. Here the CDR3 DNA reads TGCAGTGCTAGATTTTTGAGTGGGAGCACAGATACGCAGTATTTT. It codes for CSARFLSGSTDTQYF.

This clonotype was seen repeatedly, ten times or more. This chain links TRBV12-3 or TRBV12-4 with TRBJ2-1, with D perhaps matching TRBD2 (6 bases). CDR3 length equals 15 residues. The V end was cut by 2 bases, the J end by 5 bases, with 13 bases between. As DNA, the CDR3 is TGTGCCAGCAGTTTACGGAGGTCGGGAGACAATGAGCAGTTCTTC. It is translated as CASSLRRSGDNEQFF.

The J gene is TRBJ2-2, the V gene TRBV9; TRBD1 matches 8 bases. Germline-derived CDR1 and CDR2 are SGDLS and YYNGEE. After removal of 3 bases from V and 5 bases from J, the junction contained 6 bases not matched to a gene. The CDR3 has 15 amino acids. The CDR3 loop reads CASSGRTGRTGELFF. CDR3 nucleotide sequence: TGTGCCAGCAGCGGCCGGACAGGGAGGACCGGGGAGCTGTTTTTT.

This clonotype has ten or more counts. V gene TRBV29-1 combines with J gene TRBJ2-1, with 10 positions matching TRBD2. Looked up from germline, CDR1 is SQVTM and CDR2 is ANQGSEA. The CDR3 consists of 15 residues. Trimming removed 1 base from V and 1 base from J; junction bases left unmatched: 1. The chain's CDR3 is CSVEASGRSYNEQFF. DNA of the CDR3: TGCAGCGTTGAAGCTAGCGGGAGATCCTACAATGAGCAGTTCTTC.

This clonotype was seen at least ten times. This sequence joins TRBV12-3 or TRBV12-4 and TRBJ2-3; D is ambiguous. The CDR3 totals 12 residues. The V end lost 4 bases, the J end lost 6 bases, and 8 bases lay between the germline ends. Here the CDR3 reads CASSSQPDTQYF. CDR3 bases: TGTGCCAGCAGTTCCCAGCCCGATACGCAGTATTTT.

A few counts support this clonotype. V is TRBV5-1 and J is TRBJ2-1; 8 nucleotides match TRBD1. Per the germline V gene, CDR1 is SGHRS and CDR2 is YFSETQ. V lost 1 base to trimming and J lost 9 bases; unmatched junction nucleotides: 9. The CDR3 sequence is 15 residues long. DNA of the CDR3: TGCGCCAGCAGCTTGCTGCCAGGGGGCTACTCTGAGCAGTTCTTC. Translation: CASSLLPGGYSEQFF.

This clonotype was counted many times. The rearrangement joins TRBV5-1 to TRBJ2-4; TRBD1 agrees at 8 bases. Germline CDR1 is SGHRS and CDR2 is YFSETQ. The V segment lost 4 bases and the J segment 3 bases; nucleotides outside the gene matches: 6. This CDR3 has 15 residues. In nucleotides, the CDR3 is TGCGCCAGCAGCACAGGGGGTATGGGCAAAAACATTCAGTACTTC. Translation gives CASSTGGMGKNIQYF. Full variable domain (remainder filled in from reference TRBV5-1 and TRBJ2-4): KAGVTQTPRYLIKTRGQQVTLSCSPISGHRSVSWYQQTPGQGLQFLFEYFSETQRNKGNFPGRFSGRQFSNSRSEMNVSTLELGDSALYLCASSTGGMGKNIQYFGAGTRLSVL.

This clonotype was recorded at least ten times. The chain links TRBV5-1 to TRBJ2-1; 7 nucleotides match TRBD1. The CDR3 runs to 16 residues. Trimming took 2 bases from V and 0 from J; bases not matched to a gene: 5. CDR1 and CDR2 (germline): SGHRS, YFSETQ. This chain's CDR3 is CASSLGQASSYNEQFF. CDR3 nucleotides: TGCGCCAGCAGCTTAGGACAGGCCAGCTCCTACAATGAGCAGTTCTTC.

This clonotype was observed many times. CDR3 region: CASKLALYNEQFF. The CDR3 DNA is TGCGCCAGCAAACTAGCGCTCTACAATGAGCAGTTCTTC. The rearrangement joins TRBV10-2 to TRBJ2-1; 7 nucleotides agree with TRBD2. With 7 bases clipped from V and 3 bases from J, the junction kept 3 bases outside the gene matches. The CDR3 sequence is 13 residues long. The germline CDR1 and CDR2 sequences are WSHSY and SAAADI.

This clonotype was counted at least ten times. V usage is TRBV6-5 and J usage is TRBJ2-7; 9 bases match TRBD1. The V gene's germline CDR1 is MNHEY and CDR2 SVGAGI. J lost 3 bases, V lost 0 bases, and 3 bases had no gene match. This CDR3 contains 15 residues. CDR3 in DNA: TGTGCCAGCAGTTACTCGGAGACAGGGGGCTACGAGCAGTACTTC. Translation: CASSYSETGGYEQYF.

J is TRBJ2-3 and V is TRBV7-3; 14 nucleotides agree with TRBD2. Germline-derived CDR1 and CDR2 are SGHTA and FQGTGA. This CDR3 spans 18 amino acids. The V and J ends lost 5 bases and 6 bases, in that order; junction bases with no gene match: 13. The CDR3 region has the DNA TGTGCCAGCAGCCGAGGGGGACTAGCGGGAGAAGATCCCGATACGCAGTATTTT. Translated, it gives CASSRGGLAGEDPDTQYF.

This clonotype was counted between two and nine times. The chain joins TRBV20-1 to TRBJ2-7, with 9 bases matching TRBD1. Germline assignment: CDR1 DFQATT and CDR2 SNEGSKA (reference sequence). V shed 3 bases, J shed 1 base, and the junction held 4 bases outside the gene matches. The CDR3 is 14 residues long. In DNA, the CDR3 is TGCAGTGCTAGGCAGGACAGGGGATCCTACGAGCAGTACTTC. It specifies CSARQDRGSYEQYF.

The CDR3 region has the DNA TGTGCCACCACTGAGGCCAACGGACTCATCTCTGGAAACACCATATATTTT. The encoded protein is CATTEANGLISGNTIYF. The V and J genes are TRBV24-1 and TRBJ1-3; no clear D. CDR3 size: 17 residues. The germline V gene encodes CDR1 KGHDR and CDR2 SFDVKD. Trimming took 8 bases from V and 0 from J, leaving 19 bases between them.

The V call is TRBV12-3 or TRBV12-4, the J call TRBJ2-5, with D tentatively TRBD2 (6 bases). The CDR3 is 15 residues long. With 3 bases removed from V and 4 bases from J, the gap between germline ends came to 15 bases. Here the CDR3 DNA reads TGTGCCAGCAGTTTGACAGCCGGAGGGCGAGAGACCCAGTACTTC. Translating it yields CASSLTAGGRETQYF.

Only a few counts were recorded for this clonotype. The CDR3 sequence is CAWSQGSYGYTF. CDR3 sequence (DNA): TGTGCCTGGAGTCAGGGCAGTTATGGCTACACCTTC. This chain connects TRBV30 to TRBJ1-2, with D perhaps TRBD1 (5 bases). Germline CDR1 reads GTSNPN; CDR2 reads SVGIG (reference sequence). V dropped 2 bases and J dropped 5 bases, with 9 bases sitting between them. This CDR3 comprises 12 residues.

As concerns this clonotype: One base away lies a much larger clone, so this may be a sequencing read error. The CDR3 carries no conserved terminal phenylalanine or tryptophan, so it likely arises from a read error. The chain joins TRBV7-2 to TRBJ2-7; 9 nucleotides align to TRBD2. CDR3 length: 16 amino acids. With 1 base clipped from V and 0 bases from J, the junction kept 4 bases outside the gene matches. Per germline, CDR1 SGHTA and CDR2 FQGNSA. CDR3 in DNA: TGTGCCAGCAGCTTAGATAGCGGGGGTGCCTCCTACGAGCAGTACGGC. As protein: CASSLDSGGASYEQYG.

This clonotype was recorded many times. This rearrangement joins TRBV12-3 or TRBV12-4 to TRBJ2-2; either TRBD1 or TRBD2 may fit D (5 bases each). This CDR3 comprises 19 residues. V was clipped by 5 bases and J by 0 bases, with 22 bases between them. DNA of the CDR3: TGTGCCAGCAGTACACCTAGACAGCTGGACTCCGCGAACACCGGGGAGCTGTTTTTT. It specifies CASSTPRQLDSANTGELFF.

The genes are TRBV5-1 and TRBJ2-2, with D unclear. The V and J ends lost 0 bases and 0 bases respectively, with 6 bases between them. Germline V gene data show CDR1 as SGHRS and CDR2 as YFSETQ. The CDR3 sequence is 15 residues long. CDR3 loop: CASSLDLANTGELFF. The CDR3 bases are TGCGCCAGCAGCTTGGATCTAGCGAACACCGGGGAGCTGTTTTTT.

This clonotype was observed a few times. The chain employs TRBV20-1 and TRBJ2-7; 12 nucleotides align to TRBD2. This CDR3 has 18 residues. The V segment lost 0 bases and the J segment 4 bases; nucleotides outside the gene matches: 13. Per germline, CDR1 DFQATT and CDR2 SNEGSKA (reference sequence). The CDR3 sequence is CSARDDKLAGGRRYEQYF. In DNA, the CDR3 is TGCAGTGCTAGAGACGACAAACTAGCGGGAGGACGTCGGTACGAGCAGTACTTC.

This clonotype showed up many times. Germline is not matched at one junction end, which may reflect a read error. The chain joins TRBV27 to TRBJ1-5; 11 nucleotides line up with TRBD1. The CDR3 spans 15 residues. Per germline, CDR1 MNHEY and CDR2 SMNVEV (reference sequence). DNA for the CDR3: TGCGCCAGCAGCTCCGGGACAGGGGGAAATCAGCCCCAGCATTTT. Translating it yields CASSSGTGGNQPQHF.